This TCR beta chain was sequenced in a study of blood T cell repertoires in COVID-19. For the study at large: Acute and convalescent COVID-19 samples came from the United States, Italy and Spain.

Unmatched junction bases numbered 12, after V lost 4 bases and J lost 7 bases. CDR3 length: 15 amino acids. CDR1 and CDR2 from the germline V gene are SGHRS and YFSETQ. This clone was detected only a few times. Methods used by the authors: Reference gene primer amplification yielded estimated nucleated cell counts. Measured with immunoSEQ multiplex PCR; TCRdb has only the in-frame clones, and not every one. The DNA was the basis for D and trimming; V, J and clone size are from that table. The top ten hold 2.5% to 3.5% of the sample, which has some 350,000 clones, around 82% seen once. Material for sequencing was peripheral blood. The sequence came from a man younger than 45 with active or convalescent COVID-19. The rearrangement links TRBV5-1 to TRBJ1-2, with 8 bases matching TRBD1. CDR3 loop: CASSTLLGQGGGYTF. The CDR3 DNA reads as TGCGCCAGCAGCACTTTACTCGGACAGGGAGGTGGCTACACCTTC.